The 14 T cell receptor beta chains reported below all come from one sample, sequenced in a study of blood T cell repertoires in COVID-19. This table comes from immunoSEQ multiplex PCR, and its TCRdb copy is limited to in-frame clones, with some not included. The sample carries about 280,000 clones, 75% to 90% recorded once. Material: peripheral blood. Receptors originate from a woman between 40 and 50 years old who had recovered from COVID-19.

The chain uses TRBV5-1 and TRBJ1-2, with a tentative D call TRBD1 (5 bases). Trimming pared 0 bases from V and 4 bases from J, leaving 13 bases between. The CDR3 is 15 amino acids. In germline, CDR1 is SGHRS, CDR2 YFSETQ. DNA for the CDR3: TGCGCCAGCAGCTTGGGACCCGACAGTCTCTATGGCTACACCTTC. It specifies CASSLGPDSLYGYTF.

The chain recombines TRBV10-3 with TRBJ2-6; D is perhaps TRBD2 (6 bases). This CDR3 contains 20 residues. Trimming stripped 0 bases from V and 2 bases from J, with 20 bases between. The V gene's germline CDR1 is ENHRY and CDR2 SYGVKD. CDR3 residues: CAISESLVNGGFTGANVLTF. The CDR3 DNA reads TGTGCCATCAGTGAGTCGTTAGTGAACGGGGGTTTTACTGGGGCCAACGTCCTGACTTTC.

The V and J genes are TRBV15 and TRBJ2-7, with 8 bases fitting TRBD1. V dropped 0 bases and J dropped 1; count of bases not matched to a gene: 5. CDR1 is LNHNV, CDR2 YYDKDF, per germline (reference sequence). The length of the CDR3 is 16 residues. The CDR3 nucleotides are TGTGCCACCAGCAGAGATCACGGACAGGGTTCCTACGAGCAGTACTTC. As protein: CATSRDHGQGSYEQYF.

The rearrangement links TRBV10-3 to TRBJ2-7; 8 nucleotides align to TRBD2. The ends lost 6 bases at V and 4 bases at J; junction bases unmatched: 5. The CDR3 totals 13 residues. Germline CDR1 is ENHRY and CDR2 is SYGVKD. CDR3 nucleotides: TGTGCCATCAGCACAGCGGGAGAGTACGAGCAGTACTTC. Translated, it gives CAISTAGEYEQYF.

The chain joins TRBV2 to TRBJ2-5; 13 positions agree with TRBD2. J gave up 5 bases and V 8 bases, and 14 bases lay outside the gene matches. There are 17 residues in the CDR3. The germline gives CDR1 SNHLY, CDR2 FYNNEI. The DNA for the CDR3 is TGTGCCAGCGCCGCCCGGACTAGCGGGAGACGGGAGGAGACCCAGTACTTC. Translation gives CASAARTSGRREETQYF.

This chain connects TRBV7-6 to TRBJ2-7; maybe TRBD1 (6 bases). Germline V gene data show CDR1 as SGHVS and CDR2 as FNYEAQ. V lost 3 bases to trimming and J lost 0 bases, with 12 bases between them. This CDR3 spans 15 amino acids. The CDR3 bases are TGTGCCAGCAGCTTGGCTGGGGGACACTCCTACGAGCAGTACTTC. Amino acid sequence: CASSLAGGHSYEQYF.

The rearrangement joins TRBV30 to TRBJ1-1; D is ambiguous. Trimming removed 6 bases at V and 2 bases at J, with 10 bases between. This CDR3 has 12 amino acids. Germline lookup yields CDR1 GTSNPN and CDR2 SVGIG (reference sequence). CDR3 sequence: CACGTVNTEAFF. CDR3 DNA sequence: TGTGCCTGTGGCACAGTAAACACTGAAGCTTTCTTT.

This sequence joins TRBV11-3 and TRBJ2-3; D is perhaps TRBD2 (5 bases). Germline V lookup: CDR1 SGHNT, CDR2 YENEEA. The CDR3 spans 13 residues. The V and J ends lost 3 bases and 5 bases respectively, with 9 bases between them. The CDR3 nucleotides read TGTGCCAGCAGCTTTAACCGGGGAGATACGCAGTATTTT. Its translation: CASSFNRGDTQYF.

The rearrangement links TRBV19 to TRBJ1-2; the D gene is possibly TRBD1 (6 bases). CDR3 length: 14 residues. Trimming shortened V by 10 bases and J by 2 bases, and 17 bases separated the two germline ends. Germline lookup yields CDR1 LNHDA and CDR2 SQIVND (reference sequence). CDR3 residues: CATRPAQGNYGYTF. In DNA form, the CDR3 reads TGTGCCACTCGACCAGCACAGGGCAACTATGGCTACACCTTC.

The chain recombines TRBV19 with TRBJ2-2; 11 bases align to TRBD2. CDR3 length: 17 residues. The V segment lost 8 bases and the J segment 0 bases; nucleotides outside the gene matches: 8. Germline V gene sequence: CDR1 LNHDA, CDR2 SQIVND (reference sequence). The CDR3 DNA is TGTGCCAGTCGTTTAGCGGGAGGGCCTGCGAACACCGGGGAGCTGTTTTTT. Protein sequence: CASRLAGGPANTGELFF.

This clone appeared once. The V call is TRBV7-3, the J call TRBJ2-3; 11 bases map to TRBD2. The CDR3 runs 15 residues. Germline trimming cut 5 bases from V and 3 bases from J; bases unmatched to any gene: 4. Germline CDR1 and CDR2: SGHTA and FQGTGA. The CDR3 bases are TGTGCCAGCAGCGCGGGACTAGCGGAAACAGATACGCAGTATTTT. Encoded protein: CASSAGLAETDTQYF.

The rearrangement uses TRBV28 and TRBJ2-7; 11 bases line up with TRBD1. J gave up 1 base and V 4 bases, and 9 bases lay outside the gene matches. The CDR3 is 17 residues long. In germline, CDR1 is MDHEN, CDR2 SYDVKM. DNA for the CDR3: TGTGCCAGCAGTTCGCACCTAGGGACAGGGGGATCCTACGAGCAGTACTTC. Protein product: CASSSHLGTGGSYEQYF.

The chain joins TRBV19 to TRBJ2-1; 7 bases are shared with TRBD2. Unmatched junction bases numbered 4, after V lost 2 bases and J lost 3 bases. The germline CDR1 and CDR2 sequences are LNHDA and SQIVND (reference sequence). This CDR3 is 15 amino acids long. CDR3 amino acids: CASSIMGTNYNEQFF. The CDR3, as DNA: TGTGCCAGTAGTATAATGGGGACTAACTACAATGAGCAGTTCTTC.

This chain links TRBV7-2 with TRBJ2-7; D is possibly TRBD1 (6 bases). Per the germline V gene, CDR1 is SGHTA and CDR2 is FQGNSA. The CDR3 has 15 amino acids. The ends were cut back, 4 bases at V and 0 bases at J, with 13 bases in the middle. CDR3 coding DNA: TGTGCCAGCAGCTCCGGGACATATAGCTCCTACGAGCAGTACTTC. This encodes CASSSGTYSSYEQYF.